The T cell receptor beta chain under discussion was sequenced for a study of T cells in Graves' hyperthyroidism and ophthalmopathy. About the research overall: Pretreatment peripheral blood was obtained at initial diagnosis.

Lactation, pregnancy, other autoimmune disease or uncontrolled infection led to exclusion of patients. Amplification of TCR beta CDR3 regions used RNA as the template. HTBI primers were the set used in a first-round RT-PCR of the TCR CDR3. A single record per CDR3 protein comes from TCRdb applying MiXCR to the multiplex PCR reads. Of approximately 570,000 distinct CDR3 sequences in the sample, about 20% were seen once. This clonotype was detected many times. Its antigen remains unidentified. Germline CDR1 is PRHDT and CDR2 is FYEKMQ (reference sequence). The CDR3 covers 13 residues. V shed 0 bases and J shed 4 bases, with 6 bases lying between them. General study points: Ophthalmopathy was model-predicted a median 6.5 months pre-onset.

This sequence originates from a man aged 35 to 55 with Graves' ophthalmopathy. The specimen was blood. The chain carries TRBV13 and TRBJ1-1; D unclear. The CDR3 bases are TGTGCCAGCAGCTTAGGGGAGAGCACTGAAGCTTTCTTT. Translating gives CASSLGESTEAFF.